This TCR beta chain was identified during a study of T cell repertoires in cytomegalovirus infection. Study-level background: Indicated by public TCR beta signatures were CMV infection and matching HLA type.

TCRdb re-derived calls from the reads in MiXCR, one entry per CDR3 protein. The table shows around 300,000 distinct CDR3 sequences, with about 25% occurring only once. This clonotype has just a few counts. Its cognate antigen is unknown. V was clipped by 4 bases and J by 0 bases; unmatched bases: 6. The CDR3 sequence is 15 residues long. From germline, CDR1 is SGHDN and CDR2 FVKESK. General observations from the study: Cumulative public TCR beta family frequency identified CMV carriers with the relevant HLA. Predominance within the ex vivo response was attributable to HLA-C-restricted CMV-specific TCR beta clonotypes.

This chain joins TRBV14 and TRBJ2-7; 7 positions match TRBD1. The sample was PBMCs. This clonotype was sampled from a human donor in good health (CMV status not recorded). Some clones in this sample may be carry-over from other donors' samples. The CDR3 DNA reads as TGTGCCAGCAGCCTCCAGGGACAGACCTCCTACGAGCAGTACTTC. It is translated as CASSLQGQTSYEQYF.